This paragraph covers one TCR beta chain sequence. TCRdb keeps only in-frame clones here, not all; method: immunoSEQ multiplex PCR. The table has roughly 100,000 clones, about 88% seen once; the top ten hold 18%. This sample was included in a study of blood T cell repertoires in COVID-19. This CDR3 spans 15 amino acids. Germline lookup yields CDR1 MNHNS and CDR2 SASEGT. After removal of 3 bases from V and 1 base from J, the junction contained 2 bases not matched to a gene. The origin of this receptor is a woman aged 80 or over with acute or convalescent COVID-19. V and J are TRBV6-1 and TRBJ1-5; 8 bases fit TRBD1. The sample consisted of peripheral blood. The CDR3 sequence: CASSDTGGSNQPQHF. As DNA, the CDR3 is TGTGCCAGCAGTGACACAGGGGGGAGCAATCAGCCCCAGCATTTT.